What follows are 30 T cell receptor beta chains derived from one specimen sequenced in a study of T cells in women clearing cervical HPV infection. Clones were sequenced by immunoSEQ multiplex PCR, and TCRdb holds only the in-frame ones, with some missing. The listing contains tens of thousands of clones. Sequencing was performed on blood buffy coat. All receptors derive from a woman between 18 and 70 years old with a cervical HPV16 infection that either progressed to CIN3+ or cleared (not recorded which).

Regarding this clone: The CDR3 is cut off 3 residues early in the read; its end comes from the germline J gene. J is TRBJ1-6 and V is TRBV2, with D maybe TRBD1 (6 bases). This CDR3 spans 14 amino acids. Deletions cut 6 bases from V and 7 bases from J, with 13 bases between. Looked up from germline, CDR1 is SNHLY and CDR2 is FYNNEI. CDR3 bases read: TGTGCCAGCAGATCACAGGGAGAGAATTCACCC. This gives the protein CASRSQGENSP. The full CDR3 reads CASRSQGENSPLHF.

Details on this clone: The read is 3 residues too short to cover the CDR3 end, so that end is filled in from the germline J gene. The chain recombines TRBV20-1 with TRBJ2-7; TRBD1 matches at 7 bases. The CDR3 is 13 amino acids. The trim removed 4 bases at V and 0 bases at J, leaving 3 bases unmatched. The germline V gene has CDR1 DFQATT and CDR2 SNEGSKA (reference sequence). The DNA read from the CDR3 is TGCAGTGCTACGGGACAGAACTCCTACGAG. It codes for CSATGQNSYE. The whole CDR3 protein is CSATGQNSYEQYF.

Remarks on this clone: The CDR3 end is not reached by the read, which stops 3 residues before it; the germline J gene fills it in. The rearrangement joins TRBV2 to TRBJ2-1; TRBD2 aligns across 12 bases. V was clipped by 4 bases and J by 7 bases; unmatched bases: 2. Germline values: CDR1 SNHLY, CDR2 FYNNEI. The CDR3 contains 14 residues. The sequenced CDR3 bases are TGTGCCAGCAGTGTAACTAGCGGGGGGAATGAG. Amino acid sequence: CASSVTSGGNE. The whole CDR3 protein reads CASSVTSGGNEQFF. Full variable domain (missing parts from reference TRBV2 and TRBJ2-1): EPEVTQTPSHQVTQMGQEVILRCVPISNHLYFYWYRQILGQKVEFLVSFYNNEISEKSEIFDDQFSVERPDGSNFTLKIRSTKLEDSAMYFCASSVTSGGNEQFFGPGTRLTVL.

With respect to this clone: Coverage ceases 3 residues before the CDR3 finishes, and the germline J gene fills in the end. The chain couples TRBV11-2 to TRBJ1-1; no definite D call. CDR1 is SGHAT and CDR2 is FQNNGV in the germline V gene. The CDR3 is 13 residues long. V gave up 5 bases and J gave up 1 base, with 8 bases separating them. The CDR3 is CASSLKRNTEAFF. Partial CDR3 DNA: TGTGCCAGCAGCCTAAAGCGGAACACTGAA.

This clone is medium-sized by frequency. This CDR3 is CASSPPDRNIQYF. The sequenced CDR3 bases are TGTGCCAGCTCACCTCCGGACAGGAACATT. The chain recombines TRBV18 with TRBJ2-4; TRBD1 agrees at 7 bases. From the germline J gene comes the end of the CDR3, since the read stops 3 residues before it. Per the germline V gene, CDR1 is KGHSH and CDR2 is LQKENI. This CDR3 spans 13 amino acids. V was clipped by 3 bases and J by 7 bases; unmatched bases: 3.

The DNA read from the CDR3 is TGCAGTGCTCATCACGGGGGGACTAGCGGGTACGAG. Amino acids: CSAHHGGTSGYE. From start to end, the CDR3 is CSAHHGGTSGYEQYF. The J gene is TRBJ2-7, the V gene TRBV20-1, with TRBD2 identical over 12 bases. The read ends 3 residues before the CDR3 terminus; that terminus is restored from the germline J gene. Trimming took 5 bases from V and 4 from J; bases not matched to a gene: 9. CDR3 length: 15 residues. CDR1 DFQATT and CDR2 SNEGSKA come from the germline V gene (reference sequence).

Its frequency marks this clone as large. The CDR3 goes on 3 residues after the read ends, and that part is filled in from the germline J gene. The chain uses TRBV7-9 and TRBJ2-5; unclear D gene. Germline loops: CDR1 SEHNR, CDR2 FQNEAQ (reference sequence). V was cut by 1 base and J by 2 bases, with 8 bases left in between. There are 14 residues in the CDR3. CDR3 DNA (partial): TGTGCCAGCAGCTTAGTAGACTTTCAAGAGACC. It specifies CASSLVDFQET. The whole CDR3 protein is CASSLVDFQETQYF.

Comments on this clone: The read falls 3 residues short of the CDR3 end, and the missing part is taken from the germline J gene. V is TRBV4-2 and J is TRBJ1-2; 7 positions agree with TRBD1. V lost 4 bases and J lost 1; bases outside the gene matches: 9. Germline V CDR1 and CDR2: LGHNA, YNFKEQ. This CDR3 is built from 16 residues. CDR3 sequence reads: CASSRSDRVGNYGYTF. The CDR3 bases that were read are TGTGCCAGCAGCCGATCAGACAGGGTTGGTAACTATGGC.

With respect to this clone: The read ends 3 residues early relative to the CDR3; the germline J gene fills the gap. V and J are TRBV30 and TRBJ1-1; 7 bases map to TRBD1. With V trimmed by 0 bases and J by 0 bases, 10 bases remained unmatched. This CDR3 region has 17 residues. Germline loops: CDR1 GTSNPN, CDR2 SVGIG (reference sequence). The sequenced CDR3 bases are TGTGCCTGGAGTGTTGGGACAGCCTACTCCATGAACACTGAA. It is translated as CAWSVGTAYSMNTE. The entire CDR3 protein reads CAWSVGTAYSMNTEAFF.

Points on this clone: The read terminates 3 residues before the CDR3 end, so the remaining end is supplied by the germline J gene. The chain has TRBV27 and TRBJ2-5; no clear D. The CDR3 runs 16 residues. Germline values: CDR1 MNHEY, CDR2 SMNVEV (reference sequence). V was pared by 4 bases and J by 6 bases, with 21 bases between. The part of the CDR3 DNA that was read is TGTGCCAGCAGTTCGGCAGGCATCGGTCCCTCCCAGACC. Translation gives CASSSAGIGPSQT. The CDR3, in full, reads CASSSAGIGPSQTQYF.

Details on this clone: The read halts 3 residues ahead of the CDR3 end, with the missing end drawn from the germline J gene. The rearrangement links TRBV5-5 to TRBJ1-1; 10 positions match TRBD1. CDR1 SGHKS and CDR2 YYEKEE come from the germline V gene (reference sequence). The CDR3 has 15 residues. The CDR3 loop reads CASSLSPGQGKEAFF. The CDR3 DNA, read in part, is TGTGCCAGCAGCTTGTCCCCGGGACAGGGGAAGGAA.

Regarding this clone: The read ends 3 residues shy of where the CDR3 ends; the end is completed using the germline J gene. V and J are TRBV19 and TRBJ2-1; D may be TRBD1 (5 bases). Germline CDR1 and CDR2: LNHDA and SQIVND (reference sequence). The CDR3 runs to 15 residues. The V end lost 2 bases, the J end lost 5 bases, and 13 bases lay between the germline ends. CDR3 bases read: TGTGCCAGTAGTATATCACCAGGGCGGAACAATGAG. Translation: CASSISPGRNNE. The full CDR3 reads CASSISPGRNNEQFF.

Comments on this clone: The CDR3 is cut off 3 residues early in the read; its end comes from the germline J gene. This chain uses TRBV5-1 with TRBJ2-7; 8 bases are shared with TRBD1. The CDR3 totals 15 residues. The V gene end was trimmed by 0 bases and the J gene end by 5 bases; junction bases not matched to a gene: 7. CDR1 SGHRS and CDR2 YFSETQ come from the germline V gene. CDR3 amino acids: CASSLGRTGSDEQYF. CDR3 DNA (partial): TGCGCCAGCAGCTTGGGTAGGACAGGGTCCGACGAG.

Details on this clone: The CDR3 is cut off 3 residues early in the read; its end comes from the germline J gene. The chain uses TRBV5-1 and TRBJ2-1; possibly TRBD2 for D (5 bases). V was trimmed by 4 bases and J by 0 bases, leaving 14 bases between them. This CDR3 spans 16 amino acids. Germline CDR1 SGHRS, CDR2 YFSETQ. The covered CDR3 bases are TGCGCCAGCAGCCCTCACGCGGGCAGCTCCTACAATGAG. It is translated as CASSPHAGSSYNE. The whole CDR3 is CASSPHAGSSYNEQFF.

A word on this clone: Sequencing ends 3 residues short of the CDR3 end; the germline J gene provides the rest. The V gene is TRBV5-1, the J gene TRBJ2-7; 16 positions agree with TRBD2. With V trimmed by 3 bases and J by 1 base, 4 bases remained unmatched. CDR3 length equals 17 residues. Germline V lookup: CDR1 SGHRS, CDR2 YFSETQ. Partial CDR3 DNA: TGCGCCAGCAGCTGGGGACTAGCGGGGGGGCTTTCCTACGAG. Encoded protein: CASSWGLAGGLSYE. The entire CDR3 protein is CASSWGLAGGLSYEQYF.

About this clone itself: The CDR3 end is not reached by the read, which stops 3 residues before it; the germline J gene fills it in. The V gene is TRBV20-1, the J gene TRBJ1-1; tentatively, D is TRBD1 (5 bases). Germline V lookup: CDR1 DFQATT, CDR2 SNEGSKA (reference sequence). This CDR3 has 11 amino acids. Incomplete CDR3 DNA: TGCAGTGCTAGAGTAGGACACGAG. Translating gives CSARVGHE. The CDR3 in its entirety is CSARVGHEAFF.

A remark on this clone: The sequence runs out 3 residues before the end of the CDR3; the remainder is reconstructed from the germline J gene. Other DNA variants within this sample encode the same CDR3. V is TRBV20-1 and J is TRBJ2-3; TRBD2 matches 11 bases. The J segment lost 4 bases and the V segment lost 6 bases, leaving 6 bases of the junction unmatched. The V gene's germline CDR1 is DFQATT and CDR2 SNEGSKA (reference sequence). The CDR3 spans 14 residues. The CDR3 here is CSANLAGGPDTQYF. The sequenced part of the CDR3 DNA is TGCAGTGCGAATTTAGCGGGGGGGCCAGATACG.

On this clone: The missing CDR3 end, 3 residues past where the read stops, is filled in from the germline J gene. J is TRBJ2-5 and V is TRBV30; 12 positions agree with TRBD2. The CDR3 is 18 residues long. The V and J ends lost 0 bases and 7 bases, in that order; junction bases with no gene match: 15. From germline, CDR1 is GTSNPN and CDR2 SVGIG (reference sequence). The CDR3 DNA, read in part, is TGTGCCTGGAGTGTACAGGGGCTAGCGGGGGGGTTTCAGGTGACC. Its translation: CAWSVQGLAGGFQVT. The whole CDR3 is CAWSVQGLAGGFQVTQYF.

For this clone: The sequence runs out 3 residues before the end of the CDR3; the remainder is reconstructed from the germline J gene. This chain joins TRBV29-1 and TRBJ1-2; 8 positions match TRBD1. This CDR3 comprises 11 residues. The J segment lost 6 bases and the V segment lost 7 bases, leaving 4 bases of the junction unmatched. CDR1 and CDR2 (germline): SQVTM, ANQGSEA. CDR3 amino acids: CSAQGADGYTF. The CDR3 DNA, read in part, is TGCAGCGCCCAGGGGGCGGATGGC. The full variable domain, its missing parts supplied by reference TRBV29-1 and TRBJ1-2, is SAVISQKPSRDICQRGTSLTIQCQVDSQVTMMFWYRQQPGQSLTLIATANQGSEATYESGFVIDKFPISRPNLTFSTLTVSNMSPEDSSIYLCSAQGADGYTFGSGTRLTVV.

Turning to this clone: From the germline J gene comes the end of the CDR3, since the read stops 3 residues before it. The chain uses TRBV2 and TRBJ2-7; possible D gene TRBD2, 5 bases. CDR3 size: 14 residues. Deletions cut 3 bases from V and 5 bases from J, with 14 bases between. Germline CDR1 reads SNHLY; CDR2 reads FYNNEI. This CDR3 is CASSDWTPPDEQYF. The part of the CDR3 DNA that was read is TGTGCCAGCAGTGACTGGACTCCGCCCGACGAG.

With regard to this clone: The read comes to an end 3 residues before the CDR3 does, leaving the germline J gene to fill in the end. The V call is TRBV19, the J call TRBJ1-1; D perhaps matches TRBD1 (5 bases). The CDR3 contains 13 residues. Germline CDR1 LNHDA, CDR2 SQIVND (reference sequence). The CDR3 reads CASSIGTGNQAFF. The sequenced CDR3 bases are TGTGCCAGTAGTATAGGTACAGGTAACCAA.

The sequenced CDR3 bases are TGCAGTGCTAGAGAGTCGGGTGAA. It encodes CSARESGE. The entire CDR3 is CSARESGEAFF. The V gene is TRBV20-1, the J gene TRBJ1-1; D unresolved. The CDR3 end lies 3 residues beyond the end of the read and is filled in from the germline J gene. Trimming pared 0 bases from V and 7 bases from J, leaving 6 bases between. The length of the CDR3 is 11 residues. From germline, CDR1 is DFQATT and CDR2 SNEGSKA (reference sequence).

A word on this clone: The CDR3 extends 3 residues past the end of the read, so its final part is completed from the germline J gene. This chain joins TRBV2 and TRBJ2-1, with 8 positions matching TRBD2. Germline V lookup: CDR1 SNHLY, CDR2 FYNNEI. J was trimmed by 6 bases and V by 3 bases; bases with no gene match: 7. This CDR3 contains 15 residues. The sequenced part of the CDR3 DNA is TGTGCCAGCAGTGAGGTCGGGGGGGCGGGCAATGAG. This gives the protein CASSEVGGAGNE. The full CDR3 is CASSEVGGAGNEQFF.

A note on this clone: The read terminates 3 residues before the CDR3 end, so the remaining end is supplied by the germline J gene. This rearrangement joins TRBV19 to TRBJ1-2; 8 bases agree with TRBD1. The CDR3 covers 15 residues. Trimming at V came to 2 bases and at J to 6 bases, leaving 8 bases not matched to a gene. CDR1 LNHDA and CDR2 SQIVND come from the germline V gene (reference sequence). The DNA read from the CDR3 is TGTGCCAGTAGTATAAGCACAGGGGGGAAAGATGGC. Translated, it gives CASSISTGGKDG. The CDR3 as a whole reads CASSISTGGKDGYTF.

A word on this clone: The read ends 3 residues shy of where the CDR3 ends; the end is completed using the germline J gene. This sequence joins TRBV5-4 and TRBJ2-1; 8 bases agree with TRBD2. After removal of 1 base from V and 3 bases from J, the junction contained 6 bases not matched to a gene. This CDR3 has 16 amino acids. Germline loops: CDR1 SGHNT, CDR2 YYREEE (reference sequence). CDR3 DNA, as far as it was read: TGTGCCAGCAGCTTGTTCGGGACTAGAAGCTACAATGAG. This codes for CASSLFGTRSYNE. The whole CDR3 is CASSLFGTRSYNEQFF.

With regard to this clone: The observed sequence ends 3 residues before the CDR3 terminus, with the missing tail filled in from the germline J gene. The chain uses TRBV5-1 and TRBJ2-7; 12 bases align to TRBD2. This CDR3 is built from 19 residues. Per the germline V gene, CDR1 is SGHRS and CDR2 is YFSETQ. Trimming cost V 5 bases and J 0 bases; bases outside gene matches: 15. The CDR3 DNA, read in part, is TGCGCCAGCAGATCTTGGGCCGGACTAGCGGGGCTGAGCTCCTACGAG. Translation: CASRSWAGLAGLSSYE. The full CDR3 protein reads CASRSWAGLAGLSSYEQYF.

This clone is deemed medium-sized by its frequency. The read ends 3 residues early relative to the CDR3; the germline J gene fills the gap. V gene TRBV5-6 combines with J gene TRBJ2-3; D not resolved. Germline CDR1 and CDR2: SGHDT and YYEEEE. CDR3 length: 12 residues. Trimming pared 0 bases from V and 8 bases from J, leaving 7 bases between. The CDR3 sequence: CASSLAKGTQYF. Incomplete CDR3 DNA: TGTGCCAGCAGCTTGGCCAAGGGTACG.

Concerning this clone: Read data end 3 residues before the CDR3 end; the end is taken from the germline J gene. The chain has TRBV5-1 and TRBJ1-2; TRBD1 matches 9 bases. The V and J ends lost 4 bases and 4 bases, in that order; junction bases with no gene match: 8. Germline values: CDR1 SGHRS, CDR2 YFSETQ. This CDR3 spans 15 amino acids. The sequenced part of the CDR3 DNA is TGCGCCAGCAGCACTCCCGGGACAGGGTCCTATGGC. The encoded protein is CASSTPGTGSYG. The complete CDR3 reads CASSTPGTGSYGYTF.

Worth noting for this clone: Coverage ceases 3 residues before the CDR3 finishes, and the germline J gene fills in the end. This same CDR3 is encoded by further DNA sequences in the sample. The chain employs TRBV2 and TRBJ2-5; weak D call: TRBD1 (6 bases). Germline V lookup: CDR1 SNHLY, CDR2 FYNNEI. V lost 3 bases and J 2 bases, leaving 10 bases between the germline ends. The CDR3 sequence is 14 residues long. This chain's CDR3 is CASSDLQGQETQYF. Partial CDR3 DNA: TGTGCCAGCAGTGATCTACAGGGACAAGAGACC. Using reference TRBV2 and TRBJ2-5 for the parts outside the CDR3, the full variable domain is EPEVTQTPSHQVTQMGQEVILRCVPISNHLYFYWYRQILGQKVEFLVSFYNNEISEKSEIFDDQFSVERPDGSNFTLKIRSTKLEDSAMYFCASSDLQGQETQYFGPGTRLLVL.

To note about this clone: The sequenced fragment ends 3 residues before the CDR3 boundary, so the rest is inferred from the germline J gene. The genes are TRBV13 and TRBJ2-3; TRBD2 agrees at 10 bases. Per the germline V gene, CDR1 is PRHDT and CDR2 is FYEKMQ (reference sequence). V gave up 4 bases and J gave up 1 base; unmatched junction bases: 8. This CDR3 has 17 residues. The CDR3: CASSSPSGGAGTDTQYF. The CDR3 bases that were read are TGTGCCAGCAGCTCTCCGAGCGGGGGGGCCGGCACAGATACG.